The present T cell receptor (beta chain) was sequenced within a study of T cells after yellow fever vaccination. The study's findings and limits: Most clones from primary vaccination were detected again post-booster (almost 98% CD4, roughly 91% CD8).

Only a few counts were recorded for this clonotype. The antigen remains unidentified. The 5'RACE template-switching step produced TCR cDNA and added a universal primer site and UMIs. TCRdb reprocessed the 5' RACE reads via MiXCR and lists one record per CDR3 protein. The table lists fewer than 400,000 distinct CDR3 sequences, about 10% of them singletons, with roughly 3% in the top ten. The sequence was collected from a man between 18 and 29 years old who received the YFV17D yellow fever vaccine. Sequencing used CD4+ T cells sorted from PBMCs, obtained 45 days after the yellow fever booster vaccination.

Here the CDR3 DNA reads TGTGCCACCAGCAGAGGCTTAGGAACCGGGGAGCTGTTTTTT. It codes for CATSRGLGTGELFF. The chain carries TRBV15 and TRBJ2-2; D gene ambiguous. The CDR3 runs 14 residues. V was cut by 1 base and J by 5 bases, with 8 bases left in between. CDR1 is LNHNV and CDR2 is YYDKDF in the germline V gene (reference sequence).